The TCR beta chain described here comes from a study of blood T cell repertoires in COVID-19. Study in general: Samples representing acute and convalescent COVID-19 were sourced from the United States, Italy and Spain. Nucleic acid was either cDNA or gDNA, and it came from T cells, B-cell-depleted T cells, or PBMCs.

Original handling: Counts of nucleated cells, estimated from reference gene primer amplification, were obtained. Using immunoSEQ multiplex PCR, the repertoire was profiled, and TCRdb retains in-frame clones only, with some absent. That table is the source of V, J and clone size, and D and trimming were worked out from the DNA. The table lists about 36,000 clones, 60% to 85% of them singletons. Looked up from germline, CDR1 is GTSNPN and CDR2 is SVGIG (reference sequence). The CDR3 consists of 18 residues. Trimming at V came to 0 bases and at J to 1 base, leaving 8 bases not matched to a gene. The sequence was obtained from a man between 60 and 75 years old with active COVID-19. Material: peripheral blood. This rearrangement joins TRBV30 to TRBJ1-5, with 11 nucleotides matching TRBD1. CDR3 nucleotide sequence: TGTGCCTGGAGTGTAGGGACAGGGGGTTTGAGGAGCAATCAGCCCCAGCATTTT. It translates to CAWSVGTGGLRSNQPQHF. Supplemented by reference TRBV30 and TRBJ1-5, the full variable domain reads SQTIHQWPATLVQPVGSPLSLECTVEGTSNPNLYWYRQAAGRGLQLLFYSVGIGQISSEVPQNLSASRPQDRQFILSSKKLLLSDSGFYLCAWSVGTGGLRSNQPQHFGDGTRLSIL.